This T cell receptor beta chain was recovered during a study of cytomegalovirus exposure and HLA in healthy donors (dated by TCRdb to the late 2010s). Background on the whole study: The 500 to 700 repertoires of the first cohort and the 110 or so validation repertoires were produced on the same platform, according to a later analysis. The aim of the study was to test whether cataloging public T cell receptors could identify signatures of past pathogen exposure. A separate validation cohort of over 95 different subjects was used in addition to the roughly 620-subject first cohort. High-throughput TCR immunosequencing, statistical association of individual TCRs with disease status, and machine learning were combined to predict cytomegalovirus infection status. Here is what the overall study found, with its caveats: Three of the identified cytomegalovirus-associated TCR beta chains were confirmed in vitro to be specific for cytomegalovirus antigens. In the study, approximately 150 TCR beta chains were listed as associated with cytomegalovirus. Cytomegalovirus status was reported to be diagnosed by the classifier with high specificity and sensitivity in both the original and validation cohorts. Of the cluster scores, around 95% were above 0 in a later analysis, which found that TCRs clustered in the first cohort also tended to co-occur in the 95 to 150 validation repertoires. The authors suggested that the approach could potentially be extended to other disease states and immunological phenotypes. A later analysis had no HLA typing for the validation cohort, so co-occurrence there was scored across all 120 or so repertoires. Most TCR sequences were observed very rarely across donors, whereas some public TCRs were present in many individuals.

Reading from cysteine to phenylalanine, the CDR3 counts 15 amino acids. The read is trimmed to its CDR3 DNA, 45 bases read in frame from base 1. The germline V gene encodes CDR1 SGHRS and CDR2 YFSETQ. V and J are truncated by 3 bases and 0 bases respectively, leaving an intervening sequence of 13 bases. Donors formed part of the validation cohort, which comprised 120 subjects and was distinct from the first cohort of over 500 subjects. As regards this clone: What this receptor recognizes is not known. Base qualities are not at hand, and no much larger clone is one base apart.

Libraries were constructed by the immunoSEQ multiplex PCR assay. The study's own analysis went as follows. A statistical classification framework was built to diagnose cytomegalovirus status from the catalog of TCR beta chain sequences. TCRdb mirrors the immuneACCESS table, restricted to in-frame sequences. Some clones are absent from its copies; in checked studies, under half trace to an unresolved V gene, and the reason for the others is unknown. That table is the source of V, J and clone size, and D and trimming were worked out from the DNA. This sample lists roughly 80,000 clones; roughly 95% were detected once. 3% to 4% of the sample is in the top ten clones.

What was sequenced was PBMCs. This sequence uses TRBV5-1 and TRBJ2-7, and possibly TRBD1, on 5 matching bases. The receptor was isolated from a woman aged 18-30 years in good health and CMV-seropositive. For the CDR3, the sequence is CASSSEDTFSYEQYF. Here is the DNA: TGCGCCAGCAGCTCCGAGGACACGTTCTCCTACGAGCAGTACTTC. Full variable domain (CDR3 extended with the reference TRBV5-1 and TRBJ2-7 proteins): KAGVTQTPRYLIKTRGQQVTLSCSPISGHRSVSWYQQTPGQGLQFLFEYFSETQRNKGNFPGRFSGRQFSNSRSEMNVSTLELGDSALYLCASSSEDTFSYEQYFGPGTRLTVT.